A single sample gave rise to the 27 T cell receptor beta chains below, sequenced in a study of human T cells and chemical hapten exposure (dated by TCRdb to 2020 to 2023). The intended sense of this specimen's time point label: pre-sensitization, week 0. Reading the label with the study, this specimen's treatment or condition is: therapeutic diphenylcyclopropenone sensitization with weekly scalp DPC. Libraries came from RACE. TCRdb names NextSeq 500 as the instrument used. The public reads were quality trimmed at Q25 with fastp and then assembled into clones with MiXCR by TCRdb, keeping productive beta chains. A single entry per CDR3 protein holds the most common genes and DNA from its merged rows. The sample table records more than 250,000 distinct CDR3 sequences; 7% to 10% of these occur just once. The top ten clones comprise 2% to 2.5% of the sample. Sequencing used whole blood, obtained in connection with sensitization to the hapten diphenylcyclopropenone (DPC). The receptors come from a woman aged 40 to 50 with alopecia areata. Some clones in this sample may be carry-over from other donors' samples.

This clonotype was counted only a few times. This chain links TRBV3-1 with TRBJ1-2; D not certain. V was trimmed by 2 bases and J by 2 bases, leaving 9 bases between them. This CDR3 has 14 amino acids. Germline V gives CDR1 LGHDT, CDR2 YNNKEL (reference sequence). CDR3 protein: CASSQMGANYGYTF. The CDR3 bases are TGTGCCAGCAGCCAAATGGGAGCGAACTATGGCTACACCTTC. Looking up the rest from reference TRBV3-1 and TRBJ1-2 gives the full variable domain: DTAVSQTPKYLVTQMGNDKSIKCEQNLGHDTMYWYKQDSKKFLKIMFSYNNKELIINETVPNRFSPKSPDKAHLNLHINSLELGDSAVYFCASSQMGANYGYTFGSGTRLTVV.

V gene TRBV6-1 combines with J gene TRBJ2-3; 8 positions match TRBD2. V shed 6 bases and J 8 bases; nucleotides not matched to a gene: 13. CDR1 and CDR2 from the germline V gene are MNHNS and SASEGT. The CDR3 sequence is 15 residues long. The CDR3, as DNA: TGTGCCAGCAGATCCGGGACTAGTAACCCCGTTACGCAGTATTTT. Its protein product is CASRSGTSNPVTQYF.

The rearrangement links TRBV2 to TRBJ2-7; no firm D call. The CDR3 is 14 residues long. The germline V gene encodes CDR1 SNHLY and CDR2 FYNNEI. Trimming cost V 4 bases and J 2 bases, with 12 bases left between them. The CDR3 region has the DNA TGTGCCAGCAGTGGGAGCGCCCCAGCCTACGAGCAGTACTTC. This gives the protein CASSGSAPAYEQYF. Using reference TRBV2 and TRBJ2-7 for the parts outside the CDR3, the full variable domain is EPEVTQTPSHQVTQMGQEVILRCVPISNHLYFYWYRQILGQKVEFLVSFYNNEISEKSEIFDDQFSVERPDGSNFTLKIRSTKLEDSAMYFCASSGSAPAYEQYFGPGTRLTVT.

The gene calls are TRBV7-2 and TRBJ2-1; 8 bases agree with TRBD2. The ends lost 3 bases at V and 8 bases at J; junction bases unmatched: 6. Germline V gene sequence: CDR1 SGHTA, CDR2 FQGNSA. The CDR3 is 14 residues long. The CDR3 here is CASSFREGPHEQFF. CDR3 coding DNA: TGTGCCAGCAGCTTCCGGGAGGGCCCTCATGAGCAGTTCTTC. The entire variable domain, with the rest obtained from reference TRBV7-2 and TRBJ2-1, is as follows: GAGVSQSPSNKVTEKGKDVELRCDPISGHTALYWYRQSLGQGLEFLIYFQGNSAPDKSGLPSDRFSAERTGGSVSTLTIQRTQQEDSAVYLCASSFREGPHEQFFGPGTRLTVL.

This rearrangement joins TRBV6-2 or TRBV6-3 to TRBJ2-1, with 9 bases that match TRBD2. Looked up from germline, CDR1 is MNHEY and CDR2 is SVGEGT. This CDR3 has 15 amino acids. J was trimmed by 6 bases and V by 6 bases; bases with no gene match: 9. In DNA form, the CDR3 reads TGTGCCAGCAGCCTGCCGCTAGCGGGAATCAATGAGCAGTTCTTC. Protein product: CASSLPLAGINEQFF.

The gene calls are TRBV5-6 and TRBJ2-7; 9 bases map to TRBD1. The CDR3 runs to 14 residues. Germline values: CDR1 SGHDT, CDR2 YYEEEE. After removal of 4 bases from V and 6 bases from J, the junction contained 8 bases not matched to a gene. The CDR3, as DNA: TGTGCCAGCAGCCGAGAGGGACAGGGAGTCGAGCAGTACTTC. Its protein product is CASSREGQGVEQYF. The variable domain in full, completed from reference TRBV5-6 and TRBJ2-7, reads DAGVTQSPTHLIKTRGQQVTLRCSPKSGHDTVSWYQQALGQGPQFIFQYYEEEERQRGNFPDRFSGHQFPNYSSELNVNALLLGDSALYLCASSREGQGVEQYFGPGTRLTVT.

Many counts were recorded for this clonotype. The J gene is TRBJ2-3, the V gene TRBV28; no definite D call. The CDR3 loop spans 14 amino acids. The V and J ends lost 5 bases and 3 bases respectively, with 12 bases between them. Per the germline V gene, CDR1 is MDHEN and CDR2 is SYDVKM. The CDR3, as DNA: TGTGCCAGCAGTCCTGGGGATTGGACAGATACGCAGTATTTT. Translating it yields CASSPGDWTDTQYF.

V usage is TRBV6-2 or TRBV6-3 and J usage is TRBJ1-5; 8 bases fit TRBD1. CDR3 length: 16 amino acids. CDR1 and CDR2 (germline): MNHEY, SVGEGT. Losses at the gene ends were 4 bases for V and 4 bases for J; bases not matched to a gene: 9. The DNA of the CDR3 is TGTGCCAGCAGTTCGAGACAGGGGAGAGGGAATCAGCCCCAGCATTTT. This encodes CASSSRQGRGNQPQHF.

V gene TRBV28 combines with J gene TRBJ2-6; a weak D match, TRBD1 (5 bases). Germline CDR1 reads MDHEN; CDR2 reads SYDVKM. The CDR3 consists of 13 residues. The CDR3 coding sequence is TGTGCTACCGACAGTCGGGGGGCCAACGTCCTGACTTTC. Translated: CATDSRGANVLTF. The whole variable domain, filled in from reference TRBV28 and TRBJ2-6, reads DVKVTQSSRYLVKRTGEKVFLECVQDMDHENMFWYRQDPGLGLRLIYFSYDVKMKEKGDIPEGYSVSREKKERFSLILESASTNQTSMYLCATDSRGANVLTFGAGSRLTVL.

V gene TRBV7-9 combines with J gene TRBJ2-3, with D unresolved. Trimming cost V 2 bases and J 5 bases, with 11 bases left between them. The CDR3 runs to 14 residues. Looked up from germline, CDR1 is SEHNR and CDR2 is FQNEAQ (reference sequence). The CDR3 protein is CASSLLIPKDTQYF. The CDR3 DNA reads TGTGCCAGCAGCTTATTGATCCCGAAAGATACGCAGTATTTT.

The CDR3 coding sequence is TGCAGTGCCACCCATGGGACTAGCGGGAGTGAGCAGTTCTTC. Residues: CSATHGTSGSEQFF. The gene calls are TRBV20-1 and TRBJ2-1; 14 nucleotides align to TRBD2. The CDR3 extends over 14 amino acids. CDR1 DFQATT and CDR2 SNEGSKA come from the germline V gene (reference sequence). The trim removed 6 bases at V and 9 bases at J, leaving 7 bases unmatched.

This clonotype occurred a few times. The CDR3 nucleotides are TGTGCCAGCAGTTACTCGACAGGGCCTGAAGCTTTCTTT. It is translated as CASSYSTGPEAFF. The V call is TRBV6-2 or TRBV6-3, the J call TRBJ1-1; 7 nucleotides agree with TRBD1. CDR1 is MNHEY and CDR2 is SVGEGT in the germline V gene. After removal of 0 bases from V and 6 bases from J, the junction contained 1 base not matched to a gene. This CDR3 is built from 13 residues.

J is TRBJ1-1 and V is TRBV6-5, with D tentatively TRBD1 (5 bases). The germline V and J ends were trimmed by 0 bases and 11 bases, with 10 bases remaining between them. Per the germline V gene, CDR1 is MNHEY and CDR2 is SVGAGI. The CDR3 is 12 amino acids. The CDR3 DNA sequence: TGTGCCAGCAGTTACTCGGCGGGGGTGGCTTTCTTT. As protein: CASSYSAGVAFF.

In this sample, this clonotype turned up a few times. CDR3 DNA sequence: TGCAGCGTTACGCCTCGGACAGGCCCACAAGAGACCCAGTACTTC. This encodes CSVTPRTGPQETQYF. The rearrangement uses TRBV29-1 and TRBJ2-5; 7 bases map to TRBD1. V gave up 5 bases and J gave up 2 bases; unmatched junction bases: 11. The CDR3 spans 15 residues. Germline lookup yields CDR1 SQVTM and CDR2 ANQGSEA.

This sequence joins TRBV15 and TRBJ2-4; no clear D. The CDR3 totals 13 residues. Trimming removed 4 bases at V and 6 bases at J, with 10 bases between. Per germline, CDR1 LNHNV and CDR2 YYDKDF (reference sequence). The CDR3 DNA reads TGTGCCACCAGCATTCCGGCAGGAAACATTCAGTACTTC. Translated: CATSIPAGNIQYF.

The chain joins TRBV12-3 or TRBV12-4 to TRBJ1-2, with 7 bases aligning to TRBD1. Unmatched junction bases numbered 5, after V lost 3 bases and J lost 4 bases. This CDR3 is built from 14 residues. This chain's CDR3 is CASSFSGQPYGYTF. For the CDR3, the DNA is TGTGCCAGCAGTTTTTCGGGACAGCCCTATGGCTACACCTTC.

This clonotype was counted between two and nine times. The V and J genes are TRBV14 and TRBJ2-3; 13 nucleotides line up with TRBD2. The CDR3 totals 19 residues. Germline-derived CDR1 and CDR2 are SGHDN and FVKESK. With 3 bases clipped from V and 2 bases from J, the junction kept 11 bases outside the gene matches. CDR3 loop: CASSHPGLAGPPITDTQYF. The CDR3 nucleotides are TGTGCCAGCAGCCACCCGGGACTAGCGGGACCCCCCATCACAGATACGCAGTATTTT.

There are a few counts of this clonotype. This chain uses TRBV27 with TRBJ2-3; 16 positions agree with TRBD2. Germline values: CDR1 MNHEY, CDR2 SMNVEV (reference sequence). Unmatched junction bases numbered 8, after V lost 5 bases and J lost 0 bases. There are 19 residues in the CDR3. The CDR3, as DNA: TGTGCCAGCAGTCCGACGGGACTAGCGGGAGGGCGGAGCACAGATACGCAGTATTTT. Its protein product is CASSPTGLAGGRSTDTQYF.

The chain links TRBV4-2 to TRBJ1-3; no reliable D call. Germline assignment: CDR1 LGHNA and CDR2 YNFKEQ. The CDR3 consists of 15 residues. V was shortened by 2 bases and J by 0 bases, with 8 bases between the two germline ends. The CDR3 is CASSQMGISGNTIYF. In DNA form, the CDR3 reads TGTGCCAGCAGCCAAATGGGTATCTCTGGAAACACCATATATTTT.

This clonotype was counted ten times or more. The V and J genes are TRBV5-1 and TRBJ2-7, with 8 nucleotides matching TRBD1. This CDR3 is 15 amino acids long. Losses at the gene ends were 0 bases for V and 3 bases for J; bases not matched to a gene: 5. Germline CDR1 and CDR2: SGHRS and YFSETQ. The CDR3 DNA reads as TGCGCCAGCAGCTTGGCACAGGGGGTAGTCTACGAGCAGTACTTC. Translating gives CASSLAQGVVYEQYF. Full variable domain (missing parts from reference TRBV5-1 and TRBJ2-7): KAGVTQTPRYLIKTRGQQVTLSCSPISGHRSVSWYQQTPGQGLQFLFEYFSETQRNKGNFPGRFSGRQFSNSRSEMNVSTLELGDSALYLCASSLAQGVVYEQYFGPGTRLTVT.

The genes are TRBV4-3 and TRBJ2-2, with D unclear. V lost 4 bases and J lost 2, with 8 bases in between. The CDR3 is made up of 14 amino acids. Germline assignment: CDR1 LGHNA and CDR2 YSLEER. CDR3 residues: CASSPATNTGELFF. CDR3 nucleotides: TGCGCCAGCAGCCCAGCCACCAACACCGGGGAGCTGTTTTTT.

This clonotype was picked up a small number of times. One end of the junction does not line up with germline, which may come from a read error. The rearrangement links TRBV30 to TRBJ1-4, with D perhaps matching TRBD1 (5 bases). The CDR3 has 14 residues. Germline CDR1 is GTSNPN and CDR2 is SVGIG (reference sequence). CDR3 bases: TGTGCCTCCGGGGGACGTGCAACTAATGAGAAACTGTTTTTT. Protein: CASGGRATNEKLFF.

This clonotype was counted at least ten times. The CDR3 coding sequence is TGCAGCGTTGGGGAGCTTAATGAAAAACTGTTTTTT. Encoded protein: CSVGELNEKLFF. The V and J genes are TRBV29-1 and TRBJ1-4; D is uncertain. Trimming removed 4 bases from V and 4 bases from J, with 7 bases in between. Germline V gives CDR1 SQVTM, CDR2 ANQGSEA. The CDR3 runs to 12 residues.

The CDR3 spells CASSLPPDSEQFF. In nucleotides, the CDR3 is TGTGCCAGCAGTTTACCCCCCGACAGTGAGCAGTTCTTC. The chain is built from TRBV6-2 or TRBV6-3 and TRBJ2-1; possible D gene TRBD1, 5 bases. This CDR3 region has 13 residues. The germline V gene has CDR1 MNHEY and CDR2 SVGEGT. Between the trimmed V and J ends, which lost 4 bases and 9 bases, there was a span of 13 bases.

The CDR3 coding sequence is TGTGCCAGCAGCTCCCTACTTGGGCGGAATGAGCAGTTCTTC. As protein: CASSSLLGRNEQFF. The gene calls are TRBV5-8 and TRBJ2-1; D is uncertain. With 3 bases removed from V and 7 bases from J, the gap between germline ends came to 14 bases. CDR3 length: 14 amino acids. Germline CDR1 SGHTS, CDR2 YDEGEE.

A few counts support this clonotype. V gene TRBV5-1 combines with J gene TRBJ2-7; 7 bases map to TRBD1. With 5 bases clipped from V and 5 bases from J, the junction kept 13 bases outside the gene matches. Germline loops: CDR1 SGHRS, CDR2 YFSETQ. CDR3 length: 15 amino acids. The CDR3 DNA is TGCGCCAGCAGTTCCACCACAGGGGTGGGCGACGAGCAGTACTTC. Translating it yields CASSSTTGVGDEQYF.

The V and J genes are TRBV3-1 and TRBJ2-2, with 12 bases identical to TRBD2. This CDR3 contains 18 residues. V was pared by 3 bases and J by 5 bases, with 10 bases of the junction left unmatched. CDR1 and CDR2 from the germline V gene are LGHDT and YNNKEL (reference sequence). The DNA of the CDR3 is TGTGCCAGCAGCCATGTCCCTAGCGGGAGGGGCTCTACCGGGGAGCTGTTTTTT. It yields the protein CASSHVPSGRGSTGELFF.